This entry concerns a single TCR beta chain. Its antigen is still unknown. This specimen comes from a study of T cell responses to AZD1222 COVID-19 vaccine. The repertoire was sequenced with immunoSEQ multiplex PCR; TCRdb's copy has only in-frame clones and lacks some. The sample includes around 130,000 clones, about 91% seen only once; the top ten take less than 2%. General study findings and limits: The reported proportion of spike-specific TCRs targeting unmutated variant regions was nearly half. Vaccine-associated CD4 TCRs ranged over spike, dominating at 160-218 and 743-854. Two doses of AZD1222 preceded a rise in Spike-specific TCR breadth and depth. The donors showed a predominance of white British ancestry and of females, with possible underestimation of clonal diversity.

The germline gives CDR1 MNHEY, CDR2 SMNVEV (reference sequence). Trimming shortened V by 7 bases and J by 6 bases, and 12 bases separated the two germline ends. The CDR3 covers 13 residues. The chain recombines TRBV27 with TRBJ2-2; D gene unclear. This sequence originates from an adult who received the AZD1222 COVID-19 vaccine. This specimen was peripheral blood, taken 28 days after the second AZD1222 dose. This CDR3 reads CASIGSYPGELFF. In nucleotides, the CDR3 is TGTGCCAGCATCGGGTCATACCCCGGGGAGCTGTTTTTT.